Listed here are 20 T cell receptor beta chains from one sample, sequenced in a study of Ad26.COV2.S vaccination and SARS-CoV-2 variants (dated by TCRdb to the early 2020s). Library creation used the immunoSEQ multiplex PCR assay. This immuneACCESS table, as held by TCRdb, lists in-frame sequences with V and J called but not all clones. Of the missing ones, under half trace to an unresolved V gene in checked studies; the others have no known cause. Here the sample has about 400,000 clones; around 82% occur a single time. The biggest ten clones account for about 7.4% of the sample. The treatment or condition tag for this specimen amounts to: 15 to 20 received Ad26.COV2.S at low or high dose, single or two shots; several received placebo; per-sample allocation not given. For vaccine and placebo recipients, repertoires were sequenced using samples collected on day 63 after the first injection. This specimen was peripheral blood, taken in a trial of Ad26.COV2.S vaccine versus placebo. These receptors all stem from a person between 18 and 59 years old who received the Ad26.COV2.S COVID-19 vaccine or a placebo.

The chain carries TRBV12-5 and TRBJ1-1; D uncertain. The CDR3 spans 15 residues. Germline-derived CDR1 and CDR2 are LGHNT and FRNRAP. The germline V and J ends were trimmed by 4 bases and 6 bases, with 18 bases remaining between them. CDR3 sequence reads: CASGSQSLFGSEAFF. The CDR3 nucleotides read TGTGCTAGTGGTTCCCAGAGTTTATTCGGGTCTGAAGCTTTCTTT.

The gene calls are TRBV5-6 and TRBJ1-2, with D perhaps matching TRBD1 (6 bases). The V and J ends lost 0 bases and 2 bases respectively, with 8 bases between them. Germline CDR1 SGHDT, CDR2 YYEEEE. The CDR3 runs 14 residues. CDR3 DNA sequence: TGTGCCAGCAGCTTGGGCGACAGGAACTATGGCTACACCTTC. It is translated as CASSLGDRNYGYTF.

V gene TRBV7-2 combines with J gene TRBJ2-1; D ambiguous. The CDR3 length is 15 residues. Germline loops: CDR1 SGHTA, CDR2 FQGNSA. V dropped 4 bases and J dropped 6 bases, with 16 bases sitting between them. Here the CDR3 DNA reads TGTGCCAGCAGCTCCCGTACCCAGCGAGTCAATGAGCAGTTCTTC. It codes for CASSSRTQRVNEQFF.

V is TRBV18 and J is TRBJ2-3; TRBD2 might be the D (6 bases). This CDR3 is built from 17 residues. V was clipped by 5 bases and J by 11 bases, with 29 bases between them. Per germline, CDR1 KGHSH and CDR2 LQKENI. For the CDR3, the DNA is TGTGCCAGCTCATCTTTGGATCCCGGCGGGGCGCCCGGTGAGCAGTATTTT. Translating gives CASSSLDPGGAPGEQYF.

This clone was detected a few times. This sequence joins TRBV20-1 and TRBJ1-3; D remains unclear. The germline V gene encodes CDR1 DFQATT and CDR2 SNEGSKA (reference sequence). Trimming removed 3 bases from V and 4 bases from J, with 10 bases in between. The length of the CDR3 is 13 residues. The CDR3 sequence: CSASIRVGNTIYF. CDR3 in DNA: TGCAGTGCTAGTATTAGGGTGGGAAACACCATATATTTT.

CDR3 residues: CASSLEPSGNIQYF. In DNA, the CDR3 is TGTGCCAGCAGCTTGGAGCCTTCGGGAAACATTCAGTACTTC. V gene TRBV7-3 combines with J gene TRBJ2-4; D is unclear. The length of the CDR3 is 14 residues. The V end lost 3 bases, the J end lost 6 bases, and 12 bases lay between the germline ends. CDR1 and CDR2 from the germline V gene are SGHTA and FQGTGA.

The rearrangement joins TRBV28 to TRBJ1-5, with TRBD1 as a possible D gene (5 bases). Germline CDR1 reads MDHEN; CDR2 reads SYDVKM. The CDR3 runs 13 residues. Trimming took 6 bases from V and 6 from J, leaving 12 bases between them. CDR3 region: CASRFPGSQPQHF. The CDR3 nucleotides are TGTGCCAGCAGGTTCCCAGGGTCTCAGCCCCAGCATTTT.

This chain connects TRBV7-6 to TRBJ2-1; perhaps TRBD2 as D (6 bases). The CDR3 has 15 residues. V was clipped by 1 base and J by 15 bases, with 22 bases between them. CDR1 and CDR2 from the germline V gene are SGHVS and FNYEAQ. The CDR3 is CASSLGGTAGPPPFF. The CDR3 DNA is TGTGCCAGCAGCTTAGGGGGAACGGCGGGACCCCCCCCGTTCTTC.

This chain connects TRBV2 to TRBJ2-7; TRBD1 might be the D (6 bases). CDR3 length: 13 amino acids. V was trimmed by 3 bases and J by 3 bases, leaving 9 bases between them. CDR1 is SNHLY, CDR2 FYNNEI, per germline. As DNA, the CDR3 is TGTGCCAGCAGTGACCAGGGGTTCTACGAGCAGTACTTC. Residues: CASSDQGFYEQYF.

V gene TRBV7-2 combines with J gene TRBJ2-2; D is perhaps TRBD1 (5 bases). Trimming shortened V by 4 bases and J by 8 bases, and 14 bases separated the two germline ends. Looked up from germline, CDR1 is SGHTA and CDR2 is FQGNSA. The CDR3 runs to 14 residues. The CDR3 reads CASSSLGATGELFF. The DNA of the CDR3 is TGTGCCAGCAGCTCCCTTGGGGCGACAGGGGAGCTGTTTTTT.

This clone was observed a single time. The CDR3 sequence: CAFNPPGQLKGNTIYF. Here the CDR3 DNA reads TGTGCTTTCAACCCGCCGGGACAGCTCAAAGGAAACACCATATATTTT. This chain links TRBV30 with TRBJ1-3, with 7 bases fitting TRBD1. CDR3 length: 16 amino acids. Per germline, CDR1 GTSNPN and CDR2 SVGIG (reference sequence).

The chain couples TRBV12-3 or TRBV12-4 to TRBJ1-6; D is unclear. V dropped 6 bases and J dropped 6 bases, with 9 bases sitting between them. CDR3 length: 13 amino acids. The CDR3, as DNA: TGTGCCAGCAGAAGTTTGGGTAATTCACCCCTCCACTTT. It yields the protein CASRSLGNSPLHF.

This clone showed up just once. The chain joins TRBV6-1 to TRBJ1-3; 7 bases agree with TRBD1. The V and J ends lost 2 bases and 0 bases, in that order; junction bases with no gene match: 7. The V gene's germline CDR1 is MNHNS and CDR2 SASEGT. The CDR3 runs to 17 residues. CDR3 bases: TGTGCCAGCAGTGAACCCGGGACAGCGGGCTCTGGAAACACCATATATTTT. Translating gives CASSEPGTAGSGNTIYF.

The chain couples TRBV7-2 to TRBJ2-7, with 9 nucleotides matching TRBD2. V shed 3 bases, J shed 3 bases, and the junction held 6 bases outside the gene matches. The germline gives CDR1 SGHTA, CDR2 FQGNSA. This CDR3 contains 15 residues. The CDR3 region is CASSFTAGGLYEQYF. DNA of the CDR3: TGTGCCAGCAGCTTCACGGCGGGGGGGCTCTACGAGCAGTACTTC.

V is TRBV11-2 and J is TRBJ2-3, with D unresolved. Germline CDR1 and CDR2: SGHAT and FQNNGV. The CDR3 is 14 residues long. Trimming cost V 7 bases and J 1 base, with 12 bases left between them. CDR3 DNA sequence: TGTGCCAGCACCACGACCGCTGGCACAGATACGCAGTATTTT. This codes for CASTTTAGTDTQYF. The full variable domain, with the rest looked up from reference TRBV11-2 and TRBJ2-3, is EAGVAQSPRYKIIEKRQSVAFWCNPISGHATLYWYQQILGQGPKLLIQFQNNGVVDDSQLPKDRFSAERLKGVDSTLKIQPAKLEDSAVYLCASTTTAGTDTQYFGPGTRLTVL.

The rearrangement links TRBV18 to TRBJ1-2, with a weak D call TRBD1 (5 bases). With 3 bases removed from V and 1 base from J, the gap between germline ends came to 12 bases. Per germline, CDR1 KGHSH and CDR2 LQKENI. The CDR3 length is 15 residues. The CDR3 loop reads CASSPSGDLNYGYTF. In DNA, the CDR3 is TGTGCCAGCTCACCCAGCGGGGACCTTAACTATGGCTACACCTTC.

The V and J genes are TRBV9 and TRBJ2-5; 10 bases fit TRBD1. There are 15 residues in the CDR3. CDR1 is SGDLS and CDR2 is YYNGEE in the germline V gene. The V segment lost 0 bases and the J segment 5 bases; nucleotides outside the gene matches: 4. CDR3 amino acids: CASSVEGTGAETQYF. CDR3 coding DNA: TGTGCCAGCAGCGTAGAGGGGACAGGGGCGGAGACCCAGTACTTC. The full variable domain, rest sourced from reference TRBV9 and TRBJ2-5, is DSGVTQTPKHLITATGQRVTLRCSPRSGDLSVYWYQQSLDQGLQFLIQYYNGEERAKGNILERFSAQQFPDLHSELNLSSLELGDSALYFCASSVEGTGAETQYFGPGTRLLVL.

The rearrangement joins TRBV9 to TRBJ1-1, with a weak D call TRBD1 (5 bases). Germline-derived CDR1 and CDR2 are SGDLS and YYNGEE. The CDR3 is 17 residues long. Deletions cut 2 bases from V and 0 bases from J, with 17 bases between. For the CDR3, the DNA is TGTGCCAGCAGCGTGAGGGCCCGACAGCACATGAACACTGAAGCTTTCTTT. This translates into CASSVRARQHMNTEAFF.

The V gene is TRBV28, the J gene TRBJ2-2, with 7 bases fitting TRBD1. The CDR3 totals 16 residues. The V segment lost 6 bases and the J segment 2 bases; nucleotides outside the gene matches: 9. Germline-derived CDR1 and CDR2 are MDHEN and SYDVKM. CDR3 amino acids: CASRSMGQINTGELFF. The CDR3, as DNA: TGTGCCAGCAGATCGATGGGACAGATAAACACCGGGGAGCTGTTTTTT.

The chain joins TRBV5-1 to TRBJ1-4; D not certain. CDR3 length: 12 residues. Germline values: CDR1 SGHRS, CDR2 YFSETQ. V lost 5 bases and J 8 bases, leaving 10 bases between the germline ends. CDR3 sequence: CASRELGEKLFF. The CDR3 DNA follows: TGCGCCAGCAGGGAATTGGGCGAAAAACTGTTTTTT. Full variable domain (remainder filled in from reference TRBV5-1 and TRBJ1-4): KAGVTQTPRYLIKTRGQQVTLSCSPISGHRSVSWYQQTPGQGLQFLFEYFSETQRNKGNFPGRFSGRQFSNSRSEMNVSTLELGDSALYLCASRELGEKLFFGSGTQLSVL.